This TCR beta chain appears in the sequencing data of a study of blood T cells in healthy people across ages. Study findings and constraints: Any conclusive comparison of naive versus antigen-experienced cells was prevented by using unsorted PBMCs.

The CDR3 length is 15 residues. The V end was cut by 0 bases, the J end by 1 base, with 12 bases between. CDR1 and CDR2 from the germline V gene are DFQATT and SNEGSKA (reference sequence). As concerns this clonotype: Antigen specificity is unknown.

It was with a sample-barcoded 5' primer and a J-beta primer mix that a second PCR of about 7 to 12 cycles was run. TCRdb re-called the 5' RACE reads through MiXCR, storing one row per CDR3 protein. The sample holds around 1,600,000 distinct CDR3 sequences, under 55% seen once. Every sample had a minimum of 6 million PBMCs isolated. The V and J genes are TRBV20-1 and TRBJ1-1; a possible D gene is TRBD1 (6 bases). This TCR was recovered from a woman between 18 and 30 years old in good health. The sample comprised blood. The CDR3 bases are TGCAGTGCTAGAGATCTGAGGGGGGCGAACACTGAAGCTTTCTTT. The encoded protein is CSARDLRGANTEAFF.